Listed here are 31 T cell receptor beta chains from one sample, sequenced in a study of response to subunit inactivated influenza vaccine. TCRdb fed the RT-PCR reads into MiXCR, producing one record per CDR3 protein. The sample comprises about 240,000 distinct CDR3 sequences, 12% of which are singletons, and 7.8% rests with the top ten. This specimen consisted of non-naive T cells sorted from PBMCs, obtained 14 days before vaccination. These receptors all stem from a middle-aged man who received an inactivated influenza vaccine.

The chain employs TRBV12-3 or TRBV12-4 and TRBJ1-1; TRBD1 aligns across 10 bases. Germline trimming cut 6 bases from V and 8 bases from J; bases unmatched to any gene: 9. The CDR3 runs to 14 residues. The CDR3 region is CASRPGQGPREAFF. DNA for the CDR3: TGTGCCAGCAGACCGGGACAGGGGCCCAGAGAAGCTTTCTTT.

This clonotype was counted between two and nine times. This chain connects TRBV7-2 to TRBJ2-7; 11 positions agree with TRBD2. Germline V gene sequence: CDR1 SGHTA, CDR2 FQGNSA. The CDR3 contains 16 residues. The V segment lost 5 bases and the J segment 1 base; nucleotides outside the gene matches: 7. The DNA for the CDR3 is TGTGCCAGCAGCCTAGGGGGACTAGCGGTTTCCTACGAGCAGTACTTC. Amino acid sequence: CASSLGGLAVSYEQYF. The full variable domain, rest sourced from reference TRBV7-2 and TRBJ2-7, is GAGVSQSPSNKVTEKGKDVELRCDPISGHTALYWYRQSLGQGLEFLIYFQGNSAPDKSGLPSDRFSAERTGGSVSTLTIQRTQQEDSAVYLCASSLGGLAVSYEQYFGPGTRLTVT.

This clonotype has just a few counts. The genes are TRBV20-1 and TRBJ2-7; possibly TRBD1 for D (6 bases). Trimming stripped 3 bases from V and 2 bases from J, with 11 bases between. The CDR3 contains 13 residues. Germline V gene data show CDR1 as DFQATT and CDR2 as SNEGSKA (reference sequence). CDR3 residues: CSASSGVTYEQYF. CDR3 coding DNA: TGCAGTGCTAGTTCAGGGGTCACCTACGAGCAGTACTTC.

This clonotype was counted between two and nine times. This chain uses TRBV29-1 with TRBJ1-1; unclear D gene. The ends were cut back, 4 bases at V and 4 bases at J, with 10 bases in the middle. This CDR3 is 12 amino acids long. From germline, CDR1 is SQVTM and CDR2 ANQGSEA. CDR3 sequence: CSVGREGTEAFF. Here the CDR3 DNA reads TGCAGCGTTGGCCGGGAAGGCACTGAAGCTTTCTTT.

Here the CDR3 DNA reads TGTGCCAGTAGTATAGAAGGGACACTCAATCAGCCCCAGCATTTT. Amino acid sequence: CASSIEGTLNQPQHF. This chain uses TRBV19 with TRBJ1-5, with D perhaps TRBD1 (6 bases). Trimming stripped 0 bases from V and 3 bases from J, with 9 bases between. The CDR3 length is 15 residues. The germline V gene has CDR1 LNHDA and CDR2 SQIVND (reference sequence).

The table lists this clonotype with many counts. V and J are TRBV11-2 and TRBJ2-3; 7 bases are shared with TRBD1. The CDR3 loop spans 15 amino acids. The trim removed 3 bases at V and 4 bases at J, leaving 7 bases unmatched. CDR1 is SGHAT and CDR2 is FQNNGV in the germline V gene. The chain's CDR3 is CASSFYRGLADTQYF. CDR3 in DNA: TGTGCCAGCAGCTTCTATAGGGGGCTCGCAGATACGCAGTATTTT.

A word on this clonotype: This may be a read error, as it is one base from a much larger clone. J is TRBJ2-1 and V is TRBV29-1; D gene ambiguous. The germline gives CDR1 SQVTM, CDR2 ANQGSEA. There are 15 residues in the CDR3. CDR3 coding DNA: TGCAGCGATGAATCCAGTCTGGGATCCTACAATGAGCAGTTCTTC. It is translated as CSDESSLGSYNEQFF.

In this sample, this clonotype turned up a few times. J is TRBJ2-4 and V is TRBV7-2; 8 bases align to TRBD2. This CDR3 region has 15 residues. Germline-derived CDR1 and CDR2 are SGHTA and FQGNSA. J lost 1 base, V lost 1 base, and 0 bases had no gene match. The CDR3 bases are TGTGCCAGCAGCTTAGTAGCGGGGGCCAAAAACATTCAGTACTTC. This sequence encodes CASSLVAGAKNIQYF.

The gene calls are TRBV7-2 and TRBJ2-5; 13 bases map to TRBD2. Trimming took 5 bases from V and 7 from J; bases not matched to a gene: 7. This CDR3 comprises 15 residues. Germline lookup yields CDR1 SGHTA and CDR2 FQGNSA. The CDR3: CASSPLAGGPVTQYF. The CDR3, as DNA: TGTGCCAGCAGCCCACTAGCGGGGGGGCCGGTGACCCAGTACTTC. Complete variable domain (other parts from reference TRBV7-2 and TRBJ2-5): GAGVSQSPSNKVTEKGKDVELRCDPISGHTALYWYRQSLGQGLEFLIYFQGNSAPDKSGLPSDRFSAERTGGSVSTLTIQRTQQEDSAVYLCASSPLAGGPVTQYFGPGTRLLVL.

In this sample, this clonotype turned up a few times. V usage is TRBV2 and J usage is TRBJ2-2, with 8 nucleotides matching TRBD1. Trimming at V came to 7 bases and at J to 7 bases, leaving 8 bases not matched to a gene. The length of the CDR3 is 14 residues. Germline values: CDR1 SNHLY, CDR2 FYNNEI. CDR3 DNA: TGTGCCAGCAAGGGGCAGGGGGCTGTCGGGGAGCTGTTTTTT. This codes for CASKGQGAVGELFF.

A few counts support this clonotype. At one end, the junction sequence differs from germline, possibly due to a read error. This chain connects TRBV20-1 to TRBJ1-3; D unclear. The CDR3 runs to 14 residues. Germline loops: CDR1 DFQATT, CDR2 SNEGSKA (reference sequence). CDR3 in DNA: TGCAGTGCTCCCGAAATGGGCCTTGGAGACACCATATATTTT. Translated: CSAPEMGLGDTIYF.

In its sample, this clonotype was seen a few times. In DNA, the CDR3 is TGCGCCAGCAGCCAAGTATCGGCCAGGGAAGAGACCCAGTACTTC. Residues: CASSQVSAREETQYF. The chain joins TRBV4-1 to TRBJ2-5; the D gene is possibly TRBD1 (5 bases). Germline V gives CDR1 MGHRA, CDR2 YSYEKL. The CDR3 has 15 amino acids. Between the trimmed V and J ends, which lost 1 base and 3 bases, there was a span of 12 bases.

This clonotype was seen a few times. The chain carries TRBV10-3 and TRBJ1-4; a weak D match, TRBD1 (5 bases). Trimming stripped 8 bases from V and 8 bases from J, with 15 bases between. Per germline, CDR1 ENHRY and CDR2 SYGVKD. The CDR3 is made up of 13 amino acids. In nucleotides, the CDR3 is TGTGCCATCCGGGGGTATGGGGGAGAAAAACTGTTTTTT. Protein: CAIRGYGGEKLFF.

This clonotype was found many times. The V and J genes are TRBV7-2 and TRBJ1-4, with a possible D match to TRBD1 (5 bases). V dropped 2 bases and J dropped 4 bases, with 8 bases sitting between them. The CDR3 sequence is 14 residues long. The germline gives CDR1 SGHTA, CDR2 FQGNSA. The CDR3 region has the DNA TGTGCCAGCAGCTTATCGGGGGTTAATGAAAAACTGTTTTTT. It translates to CASSLSGVNEKLFF. Using reference TRBV7-2 and TRBJ1-4 for the parts outside the CDR3, the full variable domain is GAGVSQSPSNKVTEKGKDVELRCDPISGHTALYWYRQSLGQGLEFLIYFQGNSAPDKSGLPSDRFSAERTGGSVSTLTIQRTQQEDSAVYLCASSLSGVNEKLFFGSGTQLSVL.

This clonotype was seen many times. The V gene is TRBV18, the J gene TRBJ2-7; D gene ambiguous. Per the germline V gene, CDR1 is KGHSH and CDR2 is LQKENI. V was shortened by 0 bases and J by 0 bases, with 12 bases between the two germline ends. This CDR3 is 16 amino acids long. DNA for the CDR3: TGTGCCAGCTCACCACCAGGAACACACACCTCCTACGAGCAGTACTTC. Its translation: CASSPPGTHTSYEQYF. Full variable domain (missing parts from reference TRBV18 and TRBJ2-7): NAGVMQNPRHLVRRRGQEARLRCSPMKGHSHVYWYRQLPEEGLKFMVYLQKENIIDESGMPKERFSAEFPKEGPSILRIQQVVRGDSAAYFCASSPPGTHTSYEQYFGPGTRLTVT.

There are many counts of this clonotype. J is TRBJ2-5 and V is TRBV10-3, with D unresolved. Trimming removed 0 bases from V and 4 bases from J, with 6 bases in between. The CDR3 extends over 13 amino acids. Per germline, CDR1 ENHRY and CDR2 SYGVKD. The CDR3 sequence: CAISESPGETQYF. The CDR3 nucleotides are TGTGCCATCAGTGAGTCTCCAGGAGAGACCCAGTACTTC.

This clonotype was seen a handful of times. This chain uses TRBV25-1 with TRBJ2-5; 9 positions match TRBD1. V shed 4 bases, J shed 2 bases, and the junction held 5 bases outside the gene matches. The CDR3 sequence is 15 residues long. The germline gives CDR1 MGHDK, CDR2 SYGVNS. In nucleotides, the CDR3 is TGTGCCAGCAGTGTGGGACAGGGACTACAAGAGACCCAGTACTTC. It encodes CASSVGQGLQETQYF.

This clonotype was recorded only once. This may stem from a read error, because a much larger clone lies one nucleotide away. V is TRBV28 and J is TRBJ2-2, with no clear D. In germline, CDR1 is MDHEN, CDR2 SYDVKM. This CDR3 comprises 15 residues. CDR3 DNA sequence: TGTGCCAGCAGTTCTGGTTCTGCGAACGCCGGGGAGCTGTTTTTT. Protein: CASSSGSANAGELFF.

The J gene is TRBJ2-3, the V gene TRBV7-8; D is unresolved. Trimming took off 8 bases at V and 6 bases at J, with 12 bases between the two ends. Germline V lookup: CDR1 SGHVS, CDR2 FQNEAQ. The CDR3 is 12 amino acids. The CDR3 here is CASGPGFDTQYF. Written as DNA, the CDR3 is TGTGCCAGCGGCCCCGGGTTTGATACGCAGTATTTT.

V is TRBV27 and J is TRBJ2-2; D perhaps matches TRBD1 (6 bases). The CDR3 is 14 residues long. Trimming removed 3 bases at V and 7 bases at J, with 12 bases between. Germline loops: CDR1 MNHEY, CDR2 SMNVEV (reference sequence). The CDR3 spells CASSFYTGFGELFF. The DNA of the CDR3 is TGTGCCAGCAGTTTCTACACAGGGTTCGGGGAGCTGTTTTTT.

The rearrangement uses TRBV11-2 and TRBJ1-3, with 9 bases identical to TRBD1. V shed 5 bases and J 3 bases; nucleotides not matched to a gene: 8. Per germline, CDR1 SGHAT and CDR2 FQNNGV. The CDR3 has 16 residues. The CDR3 loop reads CASSPPQGARGNTIYF. CDR3 DNA: TGTGCCAGCAGCCCGCCACAGGGGGCGCGTGGAAACACCATATATTTT.

V usage is TRBV20-1 and J usage is TRBJ2-3; 12 bases agree with TRBD2. The CDR3 consists of 17 residues. V trimming: 0 bases; J trimming: 5 bases; junction bases outside the gene matches: 9. Germline CDR1 reads DFQATT; CDR2 reads SNEGSKA (reference sequence). The CDR3 bases are TGCAGTGCTAGAGATTTTCTGACTAGCGGGAGTTTAGATACGCAGTATTTT. Its protein product is CSARDFLTSGSLDTQYF.

The gene calls are TRBV28 and TRBJ2-7; D gene ambiguous. V dropped 3 bases and J dropped 3 bases, with 6 bases sitting between them. The CDR3 contains 12 residues. Looked up from germline, CDR1 is MDHEN and CDR2 is SYDVKM. The CDR3: CASSLILYEQYF. CDR3 in DNA: TGTGCCAGCAGTTTGATCCTCTACGAGCAGTACTTC. Based on the CDR3 plus reference TRBV28 and TRBJ2-7, the full variable domain is DVKVTQSSRYLVKRTGEKVFLECVQDMDHENMFWYRQDPGLGLRLIYFSYDVKMKEKGDIPEGYSVSREKKERFSLILESASTNQTSMYLCASSLILYEQYFGPGTRLTVT.

This clonotype was observed a few times. The chain's CDR3 is CASNRGDGYTF. CDR3 bases: TGTGCCAGCAACAGGGGAGACGGCTACACCTTC. V usage is TRBV2 and J usage is TRBJ1-2; TRBD1 matches 7 bases. The CDR3 contains 11 residues. From germline, CDR1 is SNHLY and CDR2 FYNNEI. The V segment lost 7 bases and the J segment 8 bases; nucleotides outside the gene matches: 4.

This clonotype was detected only a few times. The rearrangement uses TRBV10-3 and TRBJ2-3; TRBD1 might be the D (8 bases). The CDR3 has 17 amino acids. V lost 0 bases and J 2 bases, leaving 15 bases between the germline ends. CDR1 and CDR2 from the germline V gene are ENHRY and SYGVKD. The CDR3 loop is CAISESTGGDYTDTQYF. CDR3 sequence (DNA): TGTGCCATCAGTGAGTCTACAGGGGGGGACTACACAGATACGCAGTATTTT.

This CDR3 reads CASSDRYFAGQGLSGANVLTF. The CDR3 DNA reads TGTGCCAGCAGCGATCGATATTTCGCTGGACAGGGCCTATCCGGGGCCAACGTCCTGACTTTC. The chain combines TRBV11-1 with TRBJ2-6; 8 bases are shared with TRBD1. The CDR3 consists of 21 residues. Trimming at V came to 5 bases and at J to 4 bases, leaving 22 bases not matched to a gene. The germline V gene encodes CDR1 SGHAT and CDR2 FQDESV (reference sequence).

This clonotype was detected many times. V gene TRBV20-1 combines with J gene TRBJ2-5; a possible D gene is TRBD1 (7 bases). V gave up 4 bases and J gave up 4 bases, with 25 bases separating them. This CDR3 has 17 amino acids. Germline CDR1 is DFQATT and CDR2 is SNEGSKA (reference sequence). As DNA, the CDR3 is TGCAGTGCTACCAAACCGGCGGGGCAGGGGGGCGCAGAGACCCAGTACTTC. Translating it yields CSATKPAGQGGAETQYF.

This clonotype was counted only a few times. The V call is TRBV27, the J call TRBJ2-3; 10 bases match TRBD2. The CDR3 contains 16 residues. Germline V gene sequence: CDR1 MNHEY, CDR2 SMNVEV (reference sequence). V was pared by 0 bases and J by 7 bases, with 7 bases of the junction left unmatched. DNA of the CDR3: TGTGCCAGCAGTTTATCCTCAGCGGGGGGGCGGTATACGCAGTATTTT. Protein sequence: CASSLSSAGGRYTQYF.

This clonotype was recorded a few times. The chain links TRBV18 to TRBJ1-1, with TRBD1 matching 9 bases. V lost 4 bases and J lost 1; bases outside the gene matches: 1. CDR3 length: 14 residues. Germline lookup yields CDR1 KGHSH and CDR2 LQKENI. CDR3 region: CASSQGQGNTEAFF. The CDR3 region has the DNA TGTGCCAGCTCACAGGGACAGGGGAACACTGAAGCTTTCTTT.

The V and J genes are TRBV11-2 and TRBJ1-1; TRBD1 matches 9 bases. CDR3 length: 15 residues. In germline, CDR1 is SGHAT, CDR2 FQNNGV. Unmatched junction bases numbered 8, after V lost 5 bases and J lost 4 bases. CDR3 nucleotides: TGTGCCAGCAGCCCAAACAGGGGGCGATTCACTGAAGCTTTCTTT. Residues: CASSPNRGRFTEAFF.

The rearrangement uses TRBV2 and TRBJ2-1, with 7 positions matching TRBD1. From germline, CDR1 is SNHLY and CDR2 FYNNEI. The CDR3 contains 15 residues. Germline trimming cut 6 bases from V and 8 bases from J; bases unmatched to any gene: 13. The CDR3: CASRQGISVGYEQFF. As DNA, the CDR3 is TGTGCCAGCAGACAGGGGATCTCCGTCGGCTATGAGCAGTTCTTC.